A selection of T cell receptor beta chains follows, all from one sample in a study of T-cell reconstitution after alpha-beta-depleted transplantation in children. TCRdb re-derived calls from the PCR reads in MiXCR, one entry per CDR3 protein. The table has nearly 200,000 distinct CDR3 sequences, approximately 6.8% seen once; the top ten hold about 4.4%. Sequences were derived from PBMCs, sampled before TCRalphabeta/CD19-depleted stem cell transplant. The receptors come from a girl under two years old with combined immunodeficiency, due to receive a stem cell transplant. Both conserved end residues are trimmed from each CDR3. Clone size is stated in some rows and not others, as once, few, many or a class when expanded.

cdr3_aa clone_size j_call cdr3_length v_call
ATSRERLAGAPSSYEQY few TRBJ2-7 17 TRBV15
ASSLIGDTEAF many TRBJ1-1 11 TRBV12-3/TRBV12-4
ASSWDSDYTEAF many TRBJ1-1 12 TRBV4-2
ASSLEPGLRRIMAQY many TRBJ2-5 15 TRBV5-7
ASIPGTGGRQPQH . TRBJ1-5 13 TRBV28
ASSSSSLRMRNTEAF many TRBJ1-1 15 TRBV12-3/TRBV12-4
ASSLPGQGSYEQY . TRBJ2-7 13 TRBV28
CARDLHNGQTNTEAF . TRBJ1-1 15 TRBV20-1
SVGGGSNQPQH . TRBJ1-5 11 TRBV29-1
ASSTKTSYEQY many TRBJ2-7 11 TRBV25-1
ASSFAAGSWETQY many TRBJ2-5 13 TRBV12-3/TRBV12-4
ASSQSGRVYEQY few TRBJ2-7 12 TRBV28
ASSPQGYTIY many TRBJ1-3 10 TRBV25-1
ASKASPTNTGELF few TRBJ2-2 13 TRBV11-3
ASLTSAPNEQF many TRBJ2-1 11 TRBV7-9
ASSFGTGVNYGYT few TRBJ1-2 13 TRBV28
SVTGRTEAF many TRBJ1-1 9 TRBV29-1
ASSTGGTSYNEQF many TRBJ2-1 13 TRBV6-5
SIQGALLEQY many TRBJ2-7 10 TRBV29-1
ASSLDRDSYYEQY many TRBJ2-7 13 TRBV11-2